These 11 T cell receptor beta chains were all obtained from the same sample, sequenced in a study of spatial heterogeneity in lung cancer (dated by TCRdb to between 2019 and 2020). What the work shows at the level of the full study, not this receptor alone: The number of expanded intratumoral alpha and beta TCRs correlated with the tumor nonsynonymous mutation count.

These receptors' antigens are unknown. Preparation of the library involved 5' RACE. Instrument used: NextSeq 500. TCRdb trimmed public reads at Q25 via fastp, called clones via MiXCR and kept in-frame beta chains. Every distinct CDR3 protein forms one entry, paired with its most common genes and DNA. This sample gives roughly 3,000 distinct CDR3 sequences in total; roughly an eighth of them show up just once. Roughly 8.1% of the sample rests with the top ten. In light of the paper, this sample's time point label describes: sample taken at primary tumor resection. The starting material was lung tumor tissue, obtained at surgery. The receptors here all came from a male donor with early-stage non-small cell lung cancer.

By sample fraction, this clonotype is medium-sized. The chain employs TRBV6-2 or TRBV6-3 and TRBJ2-5; weak D call: TRBD2 (6 bases). V shed 4 bases and J shed 0 bases, with 12 bases lying between them. The CDR3 covers 15 residues. Germline V gene data show CDR1 as MNHEY and CDR2 as SVGEGT. The CDR3 protein is CASSSLAEYQETQYF. The DNA of the CDR3 is TGTGCCAGCAGTTCGTTAGCGGAGTACCAAGAGACCCAGTACTTC.

This chain uses TRBV6-2 or TRBV6-3 with TRBJ2-3; 9 bases line up with TRBD2. Trimming removed 0 bases from V and 2 bases from J; junction bases left unmatched: 9. The germline V gene encodes CDR1 MNHEY and CDR2 SVGEGT. The CDR3 contains 18 residues. The CDR3 nucleotides read TGTGCCAGCAGTTACTCTAGCGGGAGTTACAGAGCCACAGATACGCAGTATTTT. Protein sequence: CASSYSSGSYRATDTQYF.

This clonotype was counted at least ten times. This chain connects TRBV7-9 to TRBJ1-5, with TRBD1 as a possible D gene (5 bases). Germline V gene sequence: CDR1 SEHNR, CDR2 FQNEAQ (reference sequence). The CDR3 is 15 residues long. V lost 4 bases and J 2 bases, leaving 12 bases between the germline ends. The CDR3 here is CASSSVGPGNQPQHF. CDR3 bases: TGTGCCAGCAGCTCCGTGGGGCCAGGCAATCAGCCCCAGCATTTT.

The sample holds many counts of this clonotype. The gene calls are TRBV20-1 and TRBJ1-6; perhaps TRBD1 as D (6 bases). The CDR3 is 15 amino acids. V dropped 6 bases and J dropped 8 bases, with 20 bases sitting between them. Germline assignment: CDR1 DFQATT and CDR2 SNEGSKA (reference sequence). DNA of the CDR3: TGCAGTGCCCGTGGGGACATAATGTGGGATTCACCCCTCCACTTT. Its protein product is CSARGDIMWDSPLHF.

This clonotype came up a few times. The chain recombines TRBV2 with TRBJ2-7; no firm D call. CDR3 length: 13 residues. Germline values: CDR1 SNHLY, CDR2 FYNNEI. The V and J ends lost 3 bases and 0 bases respectively, with 6 bases between them. The CDR3 spells CASSDLSSYEQYF. The CDR3, as DNA: TGTGCCAGCAGTGACTTGAGCTCCTACGAGCAGTACTTC.

Within the sample, this clonotype is medium-sized. V and J are TRBV2 and TRBJ2-1; perhaps TRBD2 as D (5 bases). The germline V gene encodes CDR1 SNHLY and CDR2 FYNNEI. CDR3 length: 14 amino acids. V dropped 6 bases and J dropped 5 bases, with 14 bases sitting between them. The CDR3 loop is CASSPGRLDNEQFF. The CDR3 nucleotides read TGTGCCAGCAGCCCGGGGAGATTGGACAATGAGCAGTTCTTC.

Judged by abundance, this clonotype is medium-sized. CDR3 sequence reads: CASSSWTENYGYTF. CDR3 coding DNA: TGTGCCAGCAGTTCATGGACGGAAAACTATGGCTACACCTTC. V is TRBV28 and J is TRBJ1-2; D is undetermined. CDR1 is MDHEN and CDR2 is SYDVKM in the germline V gene. The CDR3 contains 14 residues. V was trimmed by 4 bases and J by 2 bases, leaving 11 bases between them.

In its sample, this clonotype is medium-sized. V is TRBV7-8 and J is TRBJ2-3; D perhaps matches TRBD2 (6 bases). This CDR3 contains 14 residues. V dropped 3 bases and J dropped 1 base, with 8 bases sitting between them. The germline V gene encodes CDR1 SGHVS and CDR2 FQNEAQ. The CDR3 coding sequence is TGTGCCAGCAGCTTGGGGGGACGCACAGATACGCAGTATTTT. Translation: CASSLGGRTDTQYF.

V usage is TRBV7-2 and J usage is TRBJ2-5, with 7 nucleotides matching TRBD2. The ends lost 1 base at V and 1 base at J; junction bases unmatched: 6. Germline V gives CDR1 SGHTA, CDR2 FQGNSA. This CDR3 has 16 residues. The CDR3 here is CASSLVLRGSQETQYF. CDR3 DNA sequence: TGTGCCAGCAGCTTAGTTTTGCGGGGGTCCCAAGAGACCCAGTACTTC.

V gene TRBV4-3 combines with J gene TRBJ2-7; a weak D match, TRBD1 (6 bases). Germline CDR1 LGHNA, CDR2 YSLEER. V lost 3 bases and J 4 bases, leaving 19 bases between the germline ends. The CDR3 contains 16 residues. For the CDR3, the DNA is TGCGCCAGCAGCCACTCCACCATGGGGGCTTCGTACGAGCAGTACTTC. Translation: CASSHSTMGASYEQYF.

This clonotype is medium-sized (0.01 to 0.1%) by share. The chain carries TRBV30 and TRBJ2-7; a possible D gene is TRBD2 (5 bases). Germline assignment: CDR1 GTSNPN and CDR2 SVGIG (reference sequence). The V end was cut by 3 bases, the J end by 3 bases, with 15 bases between. The CDR3 is 14 residues long. The CDR3 here is CAWSVGLWVYEQYF. The CDR3 DNA follows: TGTGCCTGGAGCGTTGGACTGTGGGTCTACGAGCAGTACTTC.